Following are 25 T cell receptor beta chains from one sample sequenced in a study of blood T cell repertoires in COVID-19. Assay used: immunoSEQ multiplex PCR; TCRdb lists only in-frame clones, some missing. The table includes 180,000 or so clones, 70% to 85% detected once. Specimen: peripheral blood. These receptors were collected from an elderly woman with acute or convalescent COVID-19.

The chain has TRBV2 and TRBJ2-1; 9 nucleotides match TRBD1. The V and J ends lost 6 bases and 7 bases, in that order; junction bases with no gene match: 7. CDR3 length: 14 amino acids. Germline CDR1 and CDR2: SNHLY and FYNNEI. CDR3 loop: CASRIRDRVNEQFF. The CDR3 DNA follows: TGTGCCAGCAGGATCCGGGACAGGGTTAATGAGCAGTTCTTC.

This clone was observed a handful of times. V usage is TRBV5-1 and J usage is TRBJ2-7, with 7 bases fitting TRBD1. J lost 3 bases, V lost 7 bases, and 4 bases had no gene match. Per the germline V gene, CDR1 is SGHRS and CDR2 is YFSETQ. The CDR3 sequence is 12 residues long. CDR3 nucleotide sequence: TGCGCCAGCCGTGGGGACAGCTACGAGCAGTACTTC. Protein sequence: CASRGDSYEQYF.

This chain uses TRBV7-3 with TRBJ1-1; TRBD1 might be the D (5 bases). The CDR3 covers 13 residues. The V gene's germline CDR1 is SGHTA and CDR2 FQGTGA. V was clipped by 3 bases and J by 6 bases, with 11 bases between them. CDR3 region: CASSFDPGAEAFF. The DNA of the CDR3 is TGTGCCAGCAGCTTCGACCCGGGGGCTGAAGCTTTCTTT.

Turning to this clone: Other DNA sequences in the sample encode the same CDR3. The rearrangement uses TRBV29-1 and TRBJ2-5; 9 bases match TRBD1. This CDR3 has 13 amino acids. Trimming took 5 bases from V and 5 from J; bases not matched to a gene: 6. Germline lookup yields CDR1 SQVTM and CDR2 ANQGSEA. This CDR3 is CSVTTGGGETQYF. CDR3 coding DNA: TGCAGCGTTACGACAGGGGGAGGGGAGACCCAGTACTTC.

This chain uses TRBV7-3 with TRBJ2-1; 11 bases are shared with TRBD2. CDR1 SGHTA and CDR2 FQGTGA come from the germline V gene. Losses at the gene ends were 2 bases for V and 8 bases for J; bases not matched to a gene: 17. This CDR3 has 19 amino acids. The CDR3 reads CASSLVPTSGTIEGDEQFF. DNA for the CDR3: TGTGCCAGCAGCTTAGTGCCGACTAGCGGGACTATTGAAGGAGATGAGCAGTTCTTC. Together with reference TRBV7-3 and TRBJ2-1, the CDR3 gives the full variable domain: GAGVSQTPSNKVTEKGKYVELRCDPISGHTALYWYRQSLGQGPEFLIYFQGTGAADDSGLPNDRFFAVRPEGSVSTLKIQRTERGDSAVYLCASSLVPTSGTIEGDEQFFGPGTRLTVL.

The CDR3 sequence is CASSEVGGGSDGYTF. The CDR3 nucleotides are TGTGCCAGCAGTGAAGTCGGGGGTGGATCGGATGGCTACACCTTC. This rearrangement joins TRBV6-1 to TRBJ1-2; TRBD1 is a possible D gene (5 bases). From germline, CDR1 is MNHNS and CDR2 SASEGT. This CDR3 spans 15 amino acids. Trimming took off 1 base at V and 6 bases at J, with 15 bases between the two ends.

The chain combines TRBV5-1 with TRBJ2-3, with D perhaps matching TRBD2 (6 bases). V was pared by 4 bases and J by 2 bases, with 11 bases between. CDR1 is SGHRS, CDR2 YFSETQ, per germline. This CDR3 comprises 14 residues. CDR3 protein: CASSKGLDTDTQYF. DNA of the CDR3: TGCGCCAGCAGCAAGGGACTTGACACAGATACGCAGTATTTT. The variable domain in full, completed from reference TRBV5-1 and TRBJ2-3, reads KAGVTQTPRYLIKTRGQQVTLSCSPISGHRSVSWYQQTPGQGLQFLFEYFSETQRNKGNFPGRFSGRQFSNSRSEMNVSTLELGDSALYLCASSKGLDTDTQYFGPGTRLTVL.

In its sample, this clone was seen a few times. This chain connects TRBV27 to TRBJ2-1, with D perhaps TRBD2 (6 bases). CDR3 size: 15 residues. Trimming removed 7 bases from V and 3 bases from J, with 16 bases in between. CDR1 is MNHEY, CDR2 SMNVEV, per germline (reference sequence). Here the CDR3 reads CASTESGLFYNEQFF. The CDR3 nucleotides read TGTGCCAGCACCGAATCCGGACTATTCTACAATGAGCAGTTCTTC.

The CDR3 loop reads CASSGTGGGEQFF. CDR3 in DNA: TGTGCCAGCAGCGGGACAGGGGGCGGTGAGCAGTTCTTC. The chain recombines TRBV9 with TRBJ2-1; TRBD1 matches at 11 bases. The germline V gene has CDR1 SGDLS and CDR2 YYNGEE. The V gene end was trimmed by 3 bases and the J gene end by 9 bases; junction bases not matched to a gene: 2. This CDR3 contains 13 residues.

On this clone itself: It is unclear where the CDR3 begins or ends on the DNA, so no DNA is shown, and the CDR3 is as TCRdb lists it. V and J are TRBV4-1 and TRBJ1-2; TRBD1 is the table's D call and was not checked against the DNA. The CDR3 extends over 13 residues, inclusive of both ends. In germline, CDR1 is MGHRA, CDR2 YSYEKL. CDR3 sequence reads: CASSQWGQGSPTF.

CDR3 DNA sequence: TGTGCCAGCAGTCCCACCAGGGTAGTACGAGAGACCCAGTACTTC. Amino acid sequence: CASSPTRVVRETQYF. J is TRBJ2-5 and V is TRBV27; a weak D match, TRBD1 (5 bases). The length of the CDR3 is 15 residues. V was shortened by 5 bases and J by 4 bases, with 17 bases between the two germline ends. Germline-derived CDR1 and CDR2 are MNHEY and SMNVEV (reference sequence).

The rearrangement uses TRBV7-8 and TRBJ1-2; 7 positions match TRBD1. From germline, CDR1 is SGHVS and CDR2 FQNEAQ. The CDR3 totals 15 residues. The junction had 4 bases not matched to a gene; V was cut back by 1 base and J by 2 bases. CDR3 sequence reads: CASSLGAGGNYGYTF. In DNA, the CDR3 is TGTGCCAGCAGCTTAGGGGCAGGGGGAAACTATGGCTACACCTTC.

The V call is TRBV14, the J call TRBJ1-2; 10 positions agree with TRBD1. The V segment lost 3 bases and the J segment 4 bases; nucleotides outside the gene matches: 2. CDR1 and CDR2 from the germline V gene are SGHDN and FVKESK. The CDR3 sequence is 14 residues long. This chain's CDR3 is CASSQRTGGYGYTF. The CDR3 DNA sequence: TGTGCCAGCAGCCAGAGGACAGGGGGCTATGGCTACACCTTC.

The J gene is TRBJ2-5, the V gene TRBV20-1, with 7 bases fitting TRBD2. V was pared by 3 bases and J by 3 bases, with 10 bases of the junction left unmatched. The CDR3 is 15 residues long. Germline V gene lookup returns CDR1 DFQATT and CDR2 SNEGSKA (reference sequence). The CDR3 DNA sequence: TGCAGTGCTAGTTCCCCCGGGGGGAGGGAAGAGACCCAGTACTTC. It is translated as CSASSPGGREETQYF.

V usage is TRBV5-6 and J usage is TRBJ2-1, with D possibly TRBD2 on 5 matching bases. Trimming stripped 3 bases from V and 8 bases from J, with 9 bases between. This CDR3 has 12 residues. Germline V gives CDR1 SGHDT, CDR2 YYEEEE. CDR3 protein: CASSSDLDEQFF. In nucleotides, the CDR3 is TGTGCCAGCAGCTCGGACTTAGATGAGCAGTTCTTC.

The chain is built from TRBV5-8 and TRBJ1-4; TRBD1 is a possible D gene (5 bases). V shed 1 base and J shed 5 bases, with 18 bases lying between them. CDR1 is SGHTS and CDR2 is YDEGEE in the germline V gene. The CDR3 length is 17 residues. The CDR3 loop is CASSLYWTKGGNEKLFF. Here the CDR3 DNA reads TGTGCCAGCAGCTTGTATTGGACAAAGGGAGGGAATGAAAAACTGTTTTTT.

The chain employs TRBV9 and TRBJ1-3, with D possibly matching TRBD1 (6 bases). This CDR3 comprises 15 residues. The V gene's germline CDR1 is SGDLS and CDR2 YYNGEE. The ends were cut back, 0 bases at V and 0 bases at J, with 7 bases in the middle. The CDR3 loop is CASSVGTVSGNTIYF. The CDR3, as DNA: TGTGCCAGCAGCGTAGGGACAGTCTCTGGAAACACCATATATTTT.

The rearrangement joins TRBV30 to TRBJ1-2; D gene uncertain. The germline V and J ends were trimmed by 8 bases and 8 bases, with 12 bases remaining between them. In germline, CDR1 is GTSNPN, CDR2 SVGIG (reference sequence). This CDR3 is built from 10 residues. Here the CDR3 reads CAPAISGYTF. In DNA form, the CDR3 reads TGTGCCCCGGCTATTAGCGGCTACACCTTC.

This rearrangement joins TRBV9 to TRBJ1-1; possible D gene TRBD1, 6 bases. The CDR3 spans 14 residues. The V end lost 0 bases, the J end lost 6 bases, and 12 bases lay between the germline ends. Germline CDR1 and CDR2: SGDLS and YYNGEE. This CDR3 reads CASSVGAGVPEAFF. The DNA of the CDR3 is TGTGCCAGCAGCGTAGGAGCAGGGGTTCCTGAAGCTTTCTTT.

The CDR3 DNA reads as TGTGCCAGTAGTATTCGGAGGGCTACTGAAGCTTTCTTT. Residues: CASSIRRATEAFF. The V and J genes are TRBV19 and TRBJ1-1; D unclear. Germline V gene lookup returns CDR1 LNHDA and CDR2 SQIVND (reference sequence). The CDR3 spans 13 residues. Trimming left V 3 bases short and J 5 bases short, with 10 bases between.

J is TRBJ2-3 and V is TRBV7-9, with no clear D. This CDR3 is 13 amino acids long. Germline CDR1 reads SEHNR; CDR2 reads FQNEAQ (reference sequence). Trimming cost V 4 bases and J 5 bases, with 10 bases left between them. The CDR3 coding sequence is TGTGCCAGCAGCTACTCACGGGTAGATACGCAGTATTTT. It encodes CASSYSRVDTQYF.

The rearrangement links TRBV9 to TRBJ1-4; 7 bases line up with TRBD1. After removal of 4 bases from V and 7 bases from J, the junction contained 10 bases not matched to a gene. This CDR3 is built from 15 residues. In germline, CDR1 is SGDLS, CDR2 YYNGEE. The CDR3 here is CASSPRGGYGEKLFF. The CDR3 DNA is TGTGCCAGCAGCCCACGAGGGGGCTACGGTGAAAAACTGTTTTTT.

The J gene is TRBJ2-5, the V gene TRBV3-1 (or the pseudogene TRBV3-2); D is unresolved. V lost 5 bases and J lost 7, with 8 bases in between. CDR3 size: 11 residues. CDR1 and CDR2 (germline): LGHDT, YNNKEL (reference sequence). In nucleotides, the CDR3 is TGTGCCAGCAGCTTCTCGGGGACCCAGTACTTC. The encoded protein is CASSFSGTQYF.

This rearrangement joins TRBV12-3 or TRBV12-4 to TRBJ2-2, with D hard to call. V was pared by 3 bases and J by 4 bases, with 6 bases between. CDR3 length equals 13 residues. DNA for the CDR3: TGTGCCAGCAGTTTTCTTCTCACCGGGGAGCTGTTTTTT. It encodes CASSFLLTGELFF.

The rearrangement uses TRBV19 and TRBJ2-1; unclear D gene. Germline V lookup: CDR1 LNHDA, CDR2 SQIVND (reference sequence). The CDR3 contains 13 residues. The V end lost 3 bases, the J end lost 6 bases, and 9 bases lay between the germline ends. The CDR3 loop is CASSMGNSNEQFF. The CDR3 DNA is TGTGCCAGTAGTATGGGCAACAGCAATGAGCAGTTCTTC.